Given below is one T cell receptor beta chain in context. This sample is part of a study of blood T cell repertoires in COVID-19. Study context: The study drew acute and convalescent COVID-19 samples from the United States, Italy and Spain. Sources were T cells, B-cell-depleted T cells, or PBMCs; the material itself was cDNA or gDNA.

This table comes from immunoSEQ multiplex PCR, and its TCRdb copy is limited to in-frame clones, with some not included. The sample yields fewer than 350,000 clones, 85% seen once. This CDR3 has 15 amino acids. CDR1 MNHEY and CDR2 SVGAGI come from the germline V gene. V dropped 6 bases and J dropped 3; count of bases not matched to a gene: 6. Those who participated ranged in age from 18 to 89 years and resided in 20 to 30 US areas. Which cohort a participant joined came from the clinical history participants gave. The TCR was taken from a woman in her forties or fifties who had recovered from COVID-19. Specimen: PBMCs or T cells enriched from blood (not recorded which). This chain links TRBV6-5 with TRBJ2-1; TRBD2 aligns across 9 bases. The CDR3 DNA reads TGTGCCAGCAGCCAACTAGCGGGCTTCTACAATGAGCAGTTCTTC. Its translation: CASSQLAGFYNEQFF.